This T cell receptor beta chain was sequenced for a study of T cell repertoires in ileal Crohn's disease. As to time point: proximal margin of the surgical specimen (macroscopically non-inflamed). Eligibility required adulthood, ileal or ileocolonic Crohn's disease and indicated ileocolonic resection. The CDR3 consists of 12 residues. Per the germline V gene, CDR1 is SGHDT and CDR2 is YYEEEE. The J segment lost 7 bases and the V segment lost 0 bases, leaving 0 bases of the junction unmatched. With respect to this clone: Other DNA sequences in the sample encode the same CDR3.

Clones were sequenced by immunoSEQ multiplex PCR, and TCRdb holds only the in-frame ones, with some missing. The data contain thousands of clones, roughly three quarters of them seen just once; the ten biggest clones take up under 35%. The specimen sequenced was ileal tissue. This TCR was recovered from an adult with Crohn's disease. The chain combines TRBV5-6 with TRBJ1-2; 7 nucleotides agree with TRBD1. CDR3 in amino acids: CASSLAGGGYTF. DNA of the CDR3: TGTGCCAGCAGCTTGGCAGGGGGTGGCTACACCTTC.